This entry is about one TCR beta chain. Its antigen is unidentified. The identical CDR3 is also encoded by other nucleotide sequences in the sample. This sample was included in a study of T cell responses to AZD1222 COVID-19 vaccine. Overall study findings and caveats: Vaccine-related CD4 TCRs covered spike, predominating at 160-218 and 743-854. Nearly half of the spike-specific TCRs reportedly recognize variant regions that carry no mutations. The repertoires were collected only after the peak T cell response.

The CDR3 is 14 residues long. V lost 1 base, J lost 2 bases, and 8 bases lay in between. Looked up from germline, CDR1 is LGHNA and CDR2 is YNFKEQ. Produced via immunoSEQ multiplex PCR; TCRdb's table is partial and in-frame only. The repertoire holds about 92,000 clones, with approximately 91% as singletons. The specimen comprised peripheral blood, sampled on day 0 of AZD1222 vaccination. This TCR derives from an adult in good health. The rearrangement uses TRBV4-2 and TRBJ1-1; D not certain. CDR3 in amino acids: CASSQGAENTEAFF. The CDR3 DNA follows: TGTGCCAGCAGCCAAGGGGCGGAAAACACTGAAGCTTTCTTT.